This T cell receptor beta chain was identified during a study of T-cell memory formation after mild COVID-19. This clonotype was recorded a few times. A single record per CDR3 protein comes from TCRdb applying MiXCR to the 5' RACE reads. In the table there are around 430,000 distinct CDR3 sequences, about a sixth of which are singletons. The sequence came from a man between 18 and 29 years old who had mild COVID-19 (a few samples of this study predate the infection). Cell type and time point are not known. Sequences were obtained from PBMCs or a T cell subset sorted from them (not recorded which).

CDR3 residues: CASSSSTGWGETQYF. The CDR3, as DNA: TGTGCCAGCAGCTCGTCCACAGGGTGGGGAGAGACCCAGTACTTC. The chain uses TRBV7-9 and TRBJ2-5; D may be TRBD1 (6 bases). In germline, CDR1 is SEHNR, CDR2 FQNEAQ (reference sequence). V gave up 4 bases and J gave up 4 bases, with 16 bases separating them. The CDR3 covers 15 residues.